This is a list of T cell receptor beta chains from one sample in a study of T cell repertoires in ileal Crohn's disease. Sequencing was performed with immunoSEQ multiplex PCR; in TCRdb, only in-frame clones are kept and a portion is missing. The sample lists more than 12,000 clones; around 78% were seen once. Sequenced material: ileal tissue. Receptor source: an adult with Crohn's disease. The CDR3 runs from the conserved cysteine through the conserved F or W. A D gene is named only where the DNA matches it firmly. Clone size appears in some rows only: once, few, many, or a class for an expanded clone.

length	V	J	size	D	CDR3	DNA
16	TRBV4-2	TRBJ2-7	NA	NA	CASSQVRDLTSYEQYF	TGTGCCAGCAGCCAAGTCCGGGACTTAACCTCCTACGAGCAGTACTTC
14	TRBV7-9	TRBJ2-7	few	NA	CASSPGGTAYEQYF	TGTGCCAGCAGCCCAGGGGGGACGGCCTACGAGCAGTACTTC
16	TRBV9	TRBJ1-3	once	TRBD1	CASSVAGQGGGNTIYF	TGTGCCAGCAGCGTAGCCGGACAGGGCGGGGGAAACACCATATATTTT
15	TRBV15	TRBJ1-2	few	TRBD1	CATSRDYGTGYGYTF	TGTGCCACCAGCAGAGATTACGGGACAGGCTATGGCTACACCTTC
13	TRBV6-1	TRBJ2-1	once	TRBD2	CASSESSGNEQFF	TGTGCCAGCAGTGAATCTAGCGGCAATGAGCAGTTCTTC
14	TRBV10-3	TRBJ1-5	NA	NA	CAISESWGDQPQHF	TGTGCCATCAGTGAGTCTTGGGGAGATCAGCCCCAGCATTTT
16	TRBV27	TRBJ2-7	once	TRBD2	CASSLVLAGGQYEQYF	TGTGCCAGCAGTTTAGTCCTAGCGGGAGGGCAATACGAGCAGTACTTC
15	TRBV7-9	TRBJ1-1	NA	TRBD1	CASSLGDRVYPEAFF	TGTGCCAGCAGCTTAGGGGACAGGGTATATCCTGAAGCTTTCTTT
13	TRBV5-1	TRBJ2-2	NA	NA	CASSSDKPGELFF	TGCGCCAGCAGCTCGGACAAGCCCGGGGAGCTGTTTTTT
13	TRBV18	TRBJ2-7	few	TRBD2	CASSPLSGDEQYF	TGTGCCAGCTCACCCCTTAGCGGGGACGAGCAGTACTTC
15	TRBV18	TRBJ1-1	NA	NA	CASSTSRGRGTEAFF	TGTGCCAGCTCAACGTCGCGGGGGAGAGGGACTGAAGCTTTCTTT
15	TRBV6-6	TRBJ2-5	NA	TRBD1	CASGAGTGGKKTQYF	TGTGCCAGCGGGGCCGGGACAGGGGGCAAAAAGACCCAGTACTTC
16	TRBV4-3	TRBJ2-1	NA	TRBD1	CASSPTTGGGYNEQFF	TGCGCCAGCAGCCCCACGACAGGGGGCGGCTACAATGAGCAGTTCTTC
10	TRBV9	TRBJ2-1	NA	NA	CASSVQVQFF	TGTGCCAGCAGCGTCCAGGTGCAGTTCTTC
18	TRBV5-1	TRBJ1-6	NA	NA	CASSLVGGWGQYNSPLHF	TGCGCCAGCAGCTTGGTAGGGGGATGGGGGCAGTATAATTCACCCCTCCACTTT
20	TRBV19	TRBJ2-2	NA	TRBD1	CASSIDPRKTGGVTSGELFF	TGTGCCAGTAGTATAGATCCCCGTAAGACAGGGGGCGTTACGTCCGGGGAGCTGTTTTTT
13	TRBV7-9	TRBJ2-5	NA	NA	CASSKGQVETQYF	TGTGCCAGCAGCAAGGGACAAGTTGAGACCCAGTACTTC
12	TRBV2	TRBJ1-2	NA	NA	CARVGASYGYTF	TGTGCCAGAGTGGGGGCTTCTTATGGCTACACCTTC
17	TRBV25-1	TRBJ2-1	NA	NA	CASPGALRGPTYNEQFF	TGTGCCAGCCCGGGGGCTTTGCGGGGGCCAACCTACAATGAGCAGTTCTTC
15	TRBV19	TRBJ2-7	NA	TRBD1	CASSKTGTGGPGQYF	TGTGCCAGTAGTAAGACCGGGACAGGGGGCCCGGGGCAGTACTTC
17	TRBV9	TRBJ2-5	NA	TRBD2	CASSQGAGGRSQETQYF	TGTGCCAGCAGCCAAGGAGCGGGGGGGCGATCCCAAGAGACCCAGTACTTC
13	TRBV2	TRBJ1-5	few	NA	CASRAGSNQPQHF	TGTGCCAGCAGAGCAGGAAGCAATCAGCCCCAGCATTTT
14	TRBV28	TRBJ1-1	NA	TRBD1	CASSFGQGTTEAFF	TGTGCCAGCAGTTTCGGACAGGGGACGACTGAAGCTTTCTTT
14	TRBV30	TRBJ2-3	NA	TRBD1	CAWSPKGAEDTQYF	TGTGCCTGGAGTCCCAAGGGGGCTGAAGATACGCAGTATTTT
15	TRBV5-1	TRBJ2-3	NA	NA	CASSLQAGAKDTQYF	TGCGCCAGCAGCTTGCAGGCGGGGGCGAAAGATACGCAGTATTTT
15	TRBV6-1	TRBJ2-7	few	TRBD1	CASSEALRGTYEQYF	TGTGCCAGCAGTGAAGCGCTCAGGGGGACCTACGAGCAGTACTTC
16	TRBV5-1	TRBJ1-1	NA	NA	CASSLGPQGGNTEAFF	TGCGCCAGCAGCTTGGGGCCCCAGGGTGGGAACACTGAAGCTTTCTTT
17	TRBV18	TRBJ2-5	NA	NA	CASSPHWLAATQETQYF	TGTGCCAGCTCACCACATTGGTTAGCGGCGACCCAAGAGACCCAGTACTTC
14	TRBV6-5	TRBJ1-3	NA	NA	CASSYSGSGNTIYF	TGTGCCAGCAGTTATTCAGGGTCTGGAAACACCATATATTTT
11	TRBV29-1	TRBJ1-2	NA	NA	CSAWRGHGYTF	TGCAGCGCTTGGAGGGGACATGGCTACACCTTC
14	TRBV6-1	TRBJ2-7	NA	TRBD2	CASSASGTFGEQYF	TGTGCCAGCAGTGCAAGCGGGACCTTCGGGGAGCAGTACTTC
13	TRBV19	TRBJ2-7	once	TRBD2	CASSSGRPHEQYF	TGTGCCAGTTCTAGCGGGAGACCCCACGAGCAGTACTTC
15	TRBV5-1	TRBJ2-1	few	NA	CASSLEGSIHNEQFF	TGCGCCAGCAGCTTGGAGGGGTCTATCCACAATGAGCAGTTCTTC
13	TRBV7-2	TRBJ2-7	NA	NA	CASSSGSTYEQYF	TGTGCCAGCAGCTCCGGGAGCACTTACGAGCAGTACTTC
15	TRBV6-5	TRBJ1-3	NA	NA	CASRTTGWAGNTIYF	TGTGCCAGCAGGACGACAGGTTGGGCTGGAAACACCATATATTTT
16	TRBV2	TRBJ1-3	NA	NA	CASSALGVLTGNTIYF	TGTGCCAGCAGCGCTCTCGGGGTGCTGACTGGAAACACCATATATTTT
14	TRBV27	TRBJ2-7	NA	TRBD1	CASSLSYRGYEQYF	TGTGCCAGCAGTTTAAGCTACAGGGGCTACGAGCAGTACTTC
13	TRBV15	TRBJ2-7	NA	NA	CATSRASGYEQYF	TGTGCCACCAGCAGGGCCAGCGGGTACGAGCAGTACTTC
14	TRBV19	TRBJ1-5	NA	NA	CASRSGGSNQPQHF	TGTGCCAGTAGATCGGGGGGTAGCAATCAGCCCCAGCATTTT
14	TRBV2	TRBJ1-5	once	TRBD1	CASNSGQGPGPQHF	TGTGCCAGCAATTCGGGACAGGGGCCGGGGCCCCAGCATTTT
16	TRBV5-6	TRBJ2-7	NA	NA	CASRERAGPGDYEQYF	TGTGCCAGCAGGGAAAGGGCCGGGCCCGGGGACTACGAGCAGTACTTC
14	TRBV5-1	TRBJ1-5	NA	TRBD1	CASSAGTGDQPQHF	TGCGCCAGCAGCGCTGGGACAGGGGATCAGCCCCAGCATTTT
15	TRBV15	TRBJ1-5	NA	NA	CATWGGEGGNQPQHF	TGTGCCACCTGGGGGGGCGAAGGTGGCAATCAGCCCCAGCATTTT
15	TRBV19	TRBJ2-7	NA	TRBD2	CASRITGTSGYEQYF	TGTGCCAGTAGGATTACCGGGACTAGCGGTTACGAGCAGTACTTC
15	TRBV5-1	TRBJ2-3	NA	NA	CASSLKGALTDTQYF	TGCGCCAGCAGCTTAAAAGGAGCCCTCACAGATACGCAGTATTTT
16	TRBV4-1	TRBJ1-5	NA	NA	CASSQVPGDSNQPQHF	TGCGCCAGCAGCCAAGTTCCAGGGGATAGCAATCAGCCCCAGCATTTT
14	TRBV6-4	TRBJ2-1	NA	TRBD2	CASSESGSYNEQFF	TGTGCCAGCAGTGAGAGCGGGAGTTACAATGAGCAGTTCTTC
14	TRBV6-1	TRBJ1-2	NA	NA	CASSEADRSYGYTF	TGTGCCAGCAGTGAAGCGGACAGATCTTATGGCTACACCTTC
14	TRBV5-5	TRBJ2-1	NA	TRBD1	CASSLDRGTNEQFF	TGTGCCAGCAGCTTGGACAGGGGGACCAATGAGCAGTTCTTC
15	TRBV6-5	TRBJ1-2	NA	TRBD1	CASSARGQGAGGYTF	TGTGCCAGCAGCGCCCGGGGACAGGGGGCGGGGGGCTACACCTTC
15	TRBV10-3	TRBJ2-5	NA	TRBD2	CAIRDASGSGETQYF	TGTGCCATCAGGGATGCTAGCGGGAGCGGGGAGACCCAGTACTTC
16	TRBV5-4	TRBJ2-1	NA	TRBD2	CASSAKTSGVYNEQFF	TGTGCCAGCAGCGCCAAGACTAGCGGGGTATACAATGAGCAGTTCTTC
16	TRBV10-3	TRBJ2-1	few	TRBD2	CAISGDVSGSKNEQFF	TGTGCCATCAGTGGGGATGTGAGCGGGAGTAAGAATGAGCAGTTCTTC
15	TRBV7-4	TRBJ1-2	NA	TRBD1	CASSLRTGVGYGYTF	TGTGCCAGCAGCTTAAGAACAGGGGTTGGCTATGGCTACACCTTC
15	TRBV6-4	TRBJ1-1	NA	NA	CASGHRVEFGTEAFF	TGTGCCAGCGGGCACAGGGTTGAATTCGGCACTGAAGCTTTCTTT
12	TRBV2	TRBJ1-5	NA	NA	CASSAGLGPQHF	TGTGCCAGCAGTGCGGGTCTAGGGCCCCAGCATTTT
14	TRBV19	TRBJ1-2	NA	NA	CASSPTGRLRGYTF	TGTGCCAGTAGCCCGACAGGACGCCTACGTGGCTACACCTTC
14	TRBV19	TRBJ2-3	few	NA	CASIPGEGTDTQYF	TGTGCCAGTATTCCAGGGGAAGGCACAGATACGCAGTATTTT
14	TRBV7-9	TRBJ1-6	few	TRBD1	CASNPGTGHSPLHF	TGTGCCAGCAACCCCGGGACAGGGCATTCACCCCTCCACTTT